These 14 T cell receptor beta chains originate from one sample sequenced in a study of cytomegalovirus exposure and HLA in healthy donors (dated by TCRdb to about 2017). The method behind the library was the immunoSEQ multiplex PCR assay. The source is immuneACCESS, and TCRdb retained only in-frame sequences with V and J called. Part of the clones is not carried over; for the studies checked, unresolved V genes explain less than half of this, and the remainder is unexplained. The sample records about 130,000 clones, around nine tenths of which are singletons. About 3% of the sample is taken by the ten largest. The sequencing input was PBMCs. These receptors all stem from a man between 25 and 39 years old in good health and CMV-seronegative.

The chain joins TRBV6-5 to TRBJ1-5; D remains ambiguous. The CDR3 sequence is 15 residues long. V dropped 5 bases and J dropped 7 bases, with 18 bases sitting between them. CDR1 is MNHEY, CDR2 SVGAGI, per germline. The CDR3 is CASSNLGPGRQPQHF. The DNA of the CDR3 is TGTGCCAGCAGTAACCTCGGGCCGGGAAGGCAGCCCCAGCATTTT.

The V and J genes are TRBV29-1 and TRBJ1-1; D gene unclear. This CDR3 has 14 amino acids. Trimming took 7 bases from V and 1 from J, leaving 16 bases between them. Per the germline V gene, CDR1 is SQVTM and CDR2 is ANQGSEA. CDR3 residues: CSALQSLKNTEAFF. CDR3 in DNA: TGCAGCGCCCTACAGAGCCTGAAGAACACTGAAGCTTTCTTT. The full variable domain, with the rest looked up from reference TRBV29-1 and TRBJ1-1, is SAVISQKPSRDICQRGTSLTIQCQVDSQVTMMFWYRQQPGQSLTLIATANQGSEATYESGFVIDKFPISRPNLTFSTLTVSNMSPEDSSIYLCSALQSLKNTEAFFGQGTRLTVV.

V is TRBV19 and J is TRBJ2-7; 10 positions match TRBD2. There are 15 residues in the CDR3. Germline trimming cut 1 base from V and 4 bases from J; bases unmatched to any gene: 4. CDR1 and CDR2 (germline): LNHDA, SQIVND (reference sequence). The CDR3 sequence: CASSIVLAGDYEQYF. The CDR3 bases are TGTGCCAGTAGTATAGTTCTAGCGGGGGATTACGAGCAGTACTTC.

The genes are TRBV9 and TRBJ2-7; the match to TRBD1 covers 7 bases. The germline gives CDR1 SGDLS, CDR2 YYNGEE. CDR3 length equals 14 residues. J gave up 4 bases and V 6 bases, and 10 bases lay outside the gene matches. CDR3 region: CASTPGTASYEQYF. The DNA for the CDR3 is TGTGCCAGCACCCCCGGGACAGCCTCATACGAGCAGTACTTC.

The V and J genes are TRBV13 and TRBJ2-7; D gene uncertain. CDR1 PRHDT and CDR2 FYEKMQ come from the germline V gene (reference sequence). This CDR3 spans 12 amino acids. Trimming left V 5 bases short and J 5 bases short, with 10 bases between. CDR3 sequence (DNA): TGTGCCAGCAGCCGTGCGGTCGACGAGCAGTACTTC. It specifies CASSRAVDEQYF.

The chain has TRBV11-2 and TRBJ1-4; TRBD1 matches 7 bases. The CDR3 contains 18 residues. V shed 0 bases, J shed 1 base, and the junction held 8 bases outside the gene matches. Germline CDR1 reads SGHAT; CDR2 reads FQNNGV. As DNA, the CDR3 is TGTGCCAGCAGCTTAGATCGAGGCAGGGGGTTAACTAATGAAAAACTGTTTTTT. This sequence encodes CASSLDRGRGLTNEKLFF.

The chain's CDR3 is CSALFYNEQFF. CDR3 nucleotide sequence: TGCAGTGCTTTATTCTACAATGAGCAGTTCTTC. The chain recombines TRBV20-1 with TRBJ2-1; unclear D gene. Germline V gene data show CDR1 as DFQATT and CDR2 as SNEGSKA (reference sequence). This CDR3 has 11 residues. V lost 5 bases to trimming and J lost 3 bases, with 5 bases between them.

V and J are TRBV18 and TRBJ1-5, with D perhaps matching TRBD1 (5 bases). The germline CDR1 and CDR2 sequences are KGHSH and LQKENI. V dropped 5 bases and J dropped 3 bases, with 17 bases sitting between them. The CDR3 runs 16 residues. The DNA of the CDR3 is TGTGCCAGCTCATCACGCCAGGGAGGATCCAATCAGCCCCAGCATTTT. Translating it yields CASSSRQGGSNQPQHF.

The chain links TRBV7-9 to TRBJ2-1; 7 positions match TRBD1. The CDR3 is 16 residues long. Germline CDR1 is SEHNR and CDR2 is FQNEAQ (reference sequence). V shed 4 bases, J shed 8 bases, and the junction held 14 bases outside the gene matches. CDR3 in DNA: TGTGCCAGCAGCTCTCTAACAGAGGGGGCACGGGATGAGCAGTTCTTC. This translates into CASSSLTEGARDEQFF.

The J gene is TRBJ2-6, the V gene TRBV9; TRBD1 matches 9 bases. CDR1 and CDR2 from the germline V gene are SGDLS and YYNGEE. J lost 3 bases, V lost 3 bases, and 10 bases had no gene match. This CDR3 region has 18 residues. Here the CDR3 DNA reads TGTGCCAGCAGCGAGGGGACAGGGAAGCTTGGTGGGGCCAACGTCCTGACTTTC. It translates to CASSEGTGKLGGANVLTF.

The J gene is TRBJ2-7, the V gene TRBV4-1; maybe TRBD2 (5 bases). CDR3 length: 15 amino acids. Trimming took 1 base from V and 4 from J, leaving 14 bases between them. The germline V gene has CDR1 MGHRA and CDR2 YSYEKL. This CDR3 reads CASSQASGSLYEQYF. In nucleotides, the CDR3 is TGCGCCAGCAGCCAAGCCTCGGGATCCTTGTACGAGCAGTACTTC.

The J gene is TRBJ2-3, the V gene TRBV9; TRBD2 might be the D (6 bases). With 1 base removed from V and 1 base from J, the gap between germline ends came to 10 bases. The length of the CDR3 is 15 residues. Germline values: CDR1 SGDLS, CDR2 YYNGEE. CDR3: CASSVSGGGTDTQYF. The CDR3 region has the DNA TGTGCCAGCAGCGTATCCGGGGGAGGCACAGATACGCAGTATTTT.

This clone was detected only once. The rearrangement joins TRBV19 to TRBJ2-1, with D possibly being TRBD1 (8 bases). The ends were cut back, 3 bases at V and 6 bases at J, with 15 bases in the middle. Germline-derived CDR1 and CDR2 are LNHDA and SQIVND (reference sequence). This CDR3 is built from 15 residues. CDR3 sequence reads: CASSIGQGGFNEQFF. CDR3 DNA sequence: TGTGCCAGTAGTATCGGACAGGGAGGGTTCAATGAGCAGTTCTTC. The whole variable domain, filled in from reference TRBV19 and TRBJ2-1, reads DGGITQSPKYLFRKEGQNVTLSCEQNLNHDAMYWYRQDPGQGLRLIYYSQIVNDFQKGDIAEGYSVSREKKESFPLTVTSAQKNPTAFYLCASSIGQGGFNEQFFGPGTRLTVL.

The V call is TRBV19, the J call TRBJ1-5; TRBD1 matches at 7 bases. The CDR3 is made up of 14 amino acids. V lost 5 bases to trimming and J lost 4 bases; unmatched junction nucleotides: 5. Per the germline V gene, CDR1 is LNHDA and CDR2 is SQIVND (reference sequence). CDR3 amino acids: CASSFSDRNQPQHF. The DNA for the CDR3 is TGTGCCAGTAGTTTCTCGGACAGGAATCAGCCCCAGCATTTT.